This T cell receptor (beta chain) comes out of a study of human T cells and chemical hapten exposure. Sample time point: healthy volunteer bleed at 6 weeks. RNA extraction used unfractionated whole blood as the source of total RNA. This clonotype showed up many times. The library labeled individual cDNA molecules by adding unique molecular identifiers to them. TCRdb independently ran MiXCR on the RACE reads; one entry per CDR3 protein. The data contain 35,000 to 55,000 distinct CDR3 sequences, around 4% of them singletons. V shed 4 bases, J shed 6 bases, and the junction held 12 bases outside the gene matches. From germline, CDR1 is DFQATT and CDR2 SNEGSKA (reference sequence). This CDR3 comprises 16 residues.

The chain combines TRBV20-1 with TRBJ2-3; 11 positions agree with TRBD2. The sequenced sample was whole blood. This TCR derives from a human donor in good health. Some clones in this sample may be carry-over from other donors' samples. The DNA for the CDR3 is TGCAGTGCTAAGCCACCTCCTAGCGGGAGGTGGGATACGCAGTATTTT. Its translation: CSAKPPPSGRWDTQYF.